Listed below are T cell receptor beta chains from one sample, sequenced in a study of Tregs in tolerant kidney transplant recipients. Clones were sequenced by immunoSEQ multiplex PCR, and TCRdb holds only the in-frame ones, with some missing. The repertoire includes more than 75,000 clones, approximately 94% of them detected once, and approximately 0.5% sits in the top ten. The source was CD4+ T cells from blood, collected before the transplant. These TCRs come from a human donor who received a combined kidney and bone marrow transplant. Both conserved end residues are part of each CDR3. A D gene is named only where the DNA matches it firmly.

d_gene | j_gene | v_gene | CDR3aa | CDR3nt
TRBD2 | TRBJ2-5 | TRBV7-2 | CASSAGLAGEQETQYF | TGTGCCAGCAGCGCGGGACTAGCGGGAGAGCAAGAGACCCAGTACTTC
TRBD2 | TRBJ2-1 | TRBV5-1 | CASSLDLAGSNEQFF | TGCGCCAGCAGCTTGGATCTAGCGGGGAGCAATGAGCAGTTCTTC
TRBD2 | TRBJ2-1 | TRBV18 | CASSPRVLVSGSGEQFF | TGTGCCAGCTCACCACGGGTCCTTGTTAGCGGGAGTGGTGAGCAGTTCTTC
TRBD2 | TRBJ2-3 | TRBV30 | CAWALAGGRDTQYF | TGTGCCTGGGCCCTAGCGGGTGGGAGGGATACGCAGTATTTT
TRBD1 | TRBJ1-1 | TRBV2 | CASRNRGLNTEAFF | TGTGCCAGCAGGAACAGGGGGCTGAACACTGAAGCTTTCTTT
NA | TRBJ1-5 | TRBV30 | CAWSESTASNQPQHF | TGTGCCTGGAGTGAGTCGACAGCTAGCAATCAGCCCCAGCATTTT
NA | TRBJ1-1 | TRBV7-2 | CASSDRQAQAFF | TGTGCCAGCAGCGACCGACAGGCCCAAGCTTTCTTT
NA | TRBJ2-5 | TRBV18 | CASSPQRQEKTQYF | TGTGCCAGCTCACCACAGCGGCAGGAAAAGACCCAGTACTTC
TRBD1 | TRBJ1-2 | TRBV27 | CASSSEDRGNYGYTF | TGTGCCAGCAGTTCTGAAGACAGGGGAAACTATGGCTACACCTTC
NA | TRBJ2-3 | TRBV30 | CAWSVGGALDTQYF | TGTGCCTGGAGTGTTGGGGGGGCATTGGATACGCAGTATTTT
NA | TRBJ2-5 | TRBV27 | CASSLSPFGQETQYF | TGTGCCAGCAGTTTAAGCCCTTTTGGCCAAGAGACCCAGTACTTC
NA | TRBJ1-1 | TRBV7-6 | CASSQFENTEAFF | TGTGCCAGCAGCCAGTTCGAAAACACTGAAGCTTTCTTT
NA | TRBJ2-3 | TRBV11-1 | CASSFEGRGTDTQYF | TGTGCCAGCAGCTTTGAGGGCCGGGGCACAGATACGCAGTATTTT
TRBD1 | TRBJ1-6 | TRBV5-1 | CASSIGTDNSPLHF | TGCGCCAGCAGCATCGGGACAGATAATTCACCCCTCCACTTT
TRBD2 | TRBJ2-3 | TRBV4-3 | CASSQTSGGTDTQYF | TGCGCCAGCAGCCAAACAAGCGGGGGCACAGATACGCAGTATTTT